Below, one T cell receptor (beta chain) is given with its context. Clinical history reported by participants formed the basis on which cohorts were assigned. Cohort 3 recovery required two negative PCRs, clearance, or symptom resolution. The data were obtained in a study of blood T cell repertoires in COVID-19. V was cut by 6 bases and J by 1 base, with 16 bases left in between. Germline V gene sequence: CDR1 LGHDT, CDR2 YNNKEL (reference sequence). The CDR3 is 15 amino acids. Libraries were prepared by immunoSEQ multiplex PCR; TCRdb keeps only in-frame clonotypes and omits some of them. The sample holds 300,000 to 350,000 clones; over 80% are singletons and the top ten take around 5%.

This chain links TRBV3-1 (or the pseudogene TRBV3-2) with TRBJ2-7; tentative D call: TRBD2 (7 bases). This TCR was sampled from a man aged 25 to 40 who had recovered from COVID-19. Sequenced sample: PBMCs or T cells enriched from blood (not recorded which). The DNA for the CDR3 is TGTGCCAGCAGACTCGGGCGGGGGCGATCCTACGAGCAGTACTTC. Residues: CASRLGRGRSYEQYF.